Below, 6 T cell receptor beta chains from the same sample are listed, as sequenced in a study of cytomegalovirus exposure and HLA in healthy donors. 60 Vbeta and 13 Jbeta primers were used in PCR. Here immunoSEQ multiplex PCR was the method, and the copy in TCRdb shows in-frame clones only, minus some. The table has some 150,000 clones, 82% seen once; the top ten hold roughly 8%. Sequencing input: PBMCs. These receptors originate from a woman in her fifties or sixties in good health and CMV-seropositive.

This sequence joins TRBV4-3 and TRBJ2-2, with D perhaps TRBD2 (6 bases). Germline V gene lookup returns CDR1 LGHNA and CDR2 YSLEER. The CDR3 is 21 amino acids. V lost 0 bases, J lost 6 bases, and 29 bases lay in between. The CDR3 sequence is CASSQDSGAMGWTSGAGELFF. The DNA for the CDR3 is TGCGCCAGCAGCCAAGATAGCGGAGCTATGGGGTGGACCTCGGGGGCCGGGGAGCTGTTTTTT.

J is TRBJ1-3 and V is TRBV4-2, with TRBD1 matching 7 bases. From germline, CDR1 is LGHNA and CDR2 YNFKEQ. The V and J ends lost 1 base and 3 bases, in that order; junction bases with no gene match: 12. The CDR3 contains 18 residues. In nucleotides, the CDR3 is TGTGCCAGCAGCCAAGTTAACGCAGGGGGATCTGGTGGAAACACCATATATTTT. This codes for CASSQVNAGGSGGNTIYF.

The chain employs TRBV2 and TRBJ2-1; maybe TRBD1 (5 bases). This CDR3 has 14 residues. Germline V gene sequence: CDR1 SNHLY, CDR2 FYNNEI. V was cut by 2 bases and J by 9 bases, with 14 bases left in between. In DNA form, the CDR3 reads TGTGCCAGCAGTGAACAGGGTTTCGATTCTGAGCAGTTCTTC. It is translated as CASSEQGFDSEQFF.

The chain has TRBV6-5 and TRBJ1-1; 8 bases are shared with TRBD1. Germline V lookup: CDR1 MNHEY, CDR2 SVGAGI. The CDR3 runs 14 residues. After removal of 9 bases from V and 5 bases from J, the junction contained 11 bases not matched to a gene. Here the CDR3 reads CASNDRGLPTEAFF. CDR3 coding DNA: TGTGCCAGTAATGACAGGGGCTTACCTACTGAAGCTTTCTTT.

The chain couples TRBV28 to TRBJ1-5, with D perhaps matching TRBD1 (6 bases). V lost 11 bases to trimming and J lost 2 bases, with 19 bases between them. From germline, CDR1 is MDHEN and CDR2 SYDVKM. The CDR3 is made up of 15 amino acids. The CDR3 region is CASNHRDFGNQPQHF. CDR3 bases: TGTGCCTCCAACCACAGGGATTTTGGCAATCAGCCCCAGCATTTT. The complete variable domain, with remaining parts taken from reference TRBV28 and TRBJ1-5, reads DVKVTQSSRYLVKRTGEKVFLECVQDMDHENMFWYRQDPGLGLRLIYFSYDVKMKEKGDIPEGYSVSREKKERFSLILESASTNQTSMYLCASNHRDFGNQPQHFGDGTRLSIL.

V is TRBV15 and J is TRBJ1-6; the D is unclear. Trimming pared 0 bases from V and 4 bases from J, leaving 13 bases between. Germline V CDR1 and CDR2: LNHNV, YYDKDF (reference sequence). The CDR3 totals 17 residues. The CDR3 here is CATSREAKSTYNSPLHF. The CDR3, as DNA: TGTGCCACCAGCAGAGAAGCGAAGTCAACGTATAATTCACCCCTCCACTTT.